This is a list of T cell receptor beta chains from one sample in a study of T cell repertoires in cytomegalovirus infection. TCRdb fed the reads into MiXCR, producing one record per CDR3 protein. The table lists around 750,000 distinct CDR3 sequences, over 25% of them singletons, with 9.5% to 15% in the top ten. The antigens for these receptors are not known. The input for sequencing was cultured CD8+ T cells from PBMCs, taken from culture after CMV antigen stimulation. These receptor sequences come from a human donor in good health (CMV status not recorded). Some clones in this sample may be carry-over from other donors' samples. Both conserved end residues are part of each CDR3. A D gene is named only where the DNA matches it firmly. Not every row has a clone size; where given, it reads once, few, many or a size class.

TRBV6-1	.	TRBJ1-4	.	TGTGCCAGCTCTAGAGAAAAACTGTTTTTT	CASSREKLFF
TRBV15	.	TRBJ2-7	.	TGTGCCACCAGCCCAGAGAGCCCCGGCATAGTGAGCTCCTACGAGCAGTACTTC	CATSPESPGIVSSYEQYF
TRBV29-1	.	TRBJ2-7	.	TGCAGCGTTGAAAGTGGGGAGAGGGGTCCCTACGAGCAGTACTTC	CSVESGERGPYEQYF
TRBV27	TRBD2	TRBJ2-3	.	TGTGCCAGCAGTTTATCTAGCGGGGGGGTGGTGGATACGCAGTATTTT	CASSLSSGGVVDTQYF
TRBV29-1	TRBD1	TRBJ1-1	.	TGCAGCGCTCAGGTGGGATCGTTACAGGGGGGTGAAGCTTTCTTT	CSAQVGSLQGGEAFF
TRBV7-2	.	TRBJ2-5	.	TGTGCCAGCAGCTTAGGGGGCGAGTCTTTCGAGGAGACCCAGTACTTC	CASSLGGESFEETQYF
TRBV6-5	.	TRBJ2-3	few	TGTGCCAGCAGTCCGGAGACGGAGGCAGATACGCAGTATTTT	CASSPETEADTQYF
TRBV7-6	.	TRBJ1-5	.	TGTGCCAGCAGCTCGGGAGGGGGAATTGAGCCCCAGCATTTT	CASSSGGGIEPQHF
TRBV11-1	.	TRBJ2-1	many	TGTGCCAGCAGCCCCAGGGGACTACTCTACAATGAGCAGTTCTTC	CASSPRGLLYNEQFF
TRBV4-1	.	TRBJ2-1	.	TGCGCCAGCAGCCTGTATAGCGAACAGCTACACTACAATGAGCAGTTCTTC	CASSLYSEQLHYNEQFF
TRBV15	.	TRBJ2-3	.	TGTGCCACCAGCAGAGATTTAGGATTGGCAGATACGCAGTATTTT	CATSRDLGLADTQYF
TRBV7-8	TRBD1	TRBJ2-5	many	TGTGCCAGCAGCTTTCCAGGGGTACAGGGGCAAGAGACCCAGTACTTC	CASSFPGVQGQETQYF
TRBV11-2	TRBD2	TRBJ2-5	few	TGTGCCAGCAGCTTAGAGATTAGCGGGCCGTATCAAGAGACCCAGTACTTC	CASSLEISGPYQETQYF
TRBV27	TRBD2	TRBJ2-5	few	TGTGCCAGCAGTTCCCTAACCGGGGGGGCGGAGACCCAGTACTTC	CASSSLTGGAETQYF
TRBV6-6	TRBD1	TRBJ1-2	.	TGTGCCAGCATGACAGGGGCGATCTGCTACACCTTC	CASMTGAICYTF
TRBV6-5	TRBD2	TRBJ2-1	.	TGTGCCAGCAGTTACTCGGGACTAGCGGGGGACAATGAGCAGTTCTTC	CASSYSGLAGDNEQFF
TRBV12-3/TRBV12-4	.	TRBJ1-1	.	TGTGCCAGCAACCATCATCAAGGGACTGAAGCTTTCTTT	CASNHHQGTEAFF
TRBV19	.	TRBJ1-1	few	TGTGCCAGTAGTCGAAGGGGAATCACTGAAGCTTTCTTT	CASSRRGITEAFF
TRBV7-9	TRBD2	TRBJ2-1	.	TGTGCCAGCAGCTCGACTAGCGGGGGGAAATACAATGAGCAGTTCTTC	CASSSTSGGKYNEQFF
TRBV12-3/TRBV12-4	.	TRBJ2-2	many	TGTGCCAGCAGTTCTAGTAACACCGGGGAGCTGTTTTTT	CASSSSNTGELFF
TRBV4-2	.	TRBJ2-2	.	TGTGCCAGCAGCCAAAGGCAACCGAACACCGGGGAGCTGTTTTTT	CASSQRQPNTGELFF
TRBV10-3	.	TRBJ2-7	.	TGTGCCATCAGTGAAGACGGCGAGCAGTACTTC	CAISEDGEQYF
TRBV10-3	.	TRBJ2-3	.	TGTGCCATCAGGGGGCCCCAAGCGGCTAGCACAGATACGCAGTATTTT	CAIRGPQAASTDTQYF
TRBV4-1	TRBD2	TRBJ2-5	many	TGCGCCAGCAGCCAAGATCAACTAGCGATTCTTAAAGAGACCCAGTACTTC	CASSQDQLAILKETQYF
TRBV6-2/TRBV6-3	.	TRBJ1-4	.	TGTGCCAGCACCACCGGGGGACATTTTGAAAAACTGTTTTTT	CASTTGGHFEKLFF
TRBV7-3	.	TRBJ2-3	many	TGTGCCAGCAGCAACCGTAGCGGAGCCACAGATACGCAGTATTTT	CASSNRSGATDTQYF
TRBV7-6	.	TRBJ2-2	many	TGTGCCAGCAGCTTAGTGGGGGCCCCTGGGGAGCTGTTTTTT	CASSLVGAPGELFF
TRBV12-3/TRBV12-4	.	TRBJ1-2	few	.	CASSLVLAQDGYTF
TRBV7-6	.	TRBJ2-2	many	TGTGCCAGCAGCTTTTCGGGGGCCGGGGAGCTGTTTTTT	CASSFSGAGELFF
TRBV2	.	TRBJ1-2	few	TGTGCCAGCAGTGAATGGGGTGGCGGCTATGGCTACACCTTC	CASSEWGGGYGYTF
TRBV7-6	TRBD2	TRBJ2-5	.	TGTGCCAGCAGCCGCACTAGCGTTGATCAAGAGACCCAGTACTTC	CASSRTSVDQETQYF
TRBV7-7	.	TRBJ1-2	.	TGTGCTAACAGGGAGGACTATGGCTACACCTTC	CANREDYGYTF
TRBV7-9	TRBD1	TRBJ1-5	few	TGTGCCAGCAGCTTGTGGACAGGGAGTGATCAGCCCCAGCATTTT	CASSLWTGSDQPQHF
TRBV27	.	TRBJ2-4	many	TGTGCCAGCAGTTCCCGACAGGAGACATCTCAAAACATTCAGTACTTC	CASSSRQETSQNIQYF
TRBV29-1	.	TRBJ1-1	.	TGCAGCGTTTCTAGGGTTGGACGGAACACTGAAGCTTTCTTT	CSVSRVGRNTEAFF
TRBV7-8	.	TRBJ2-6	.	TGTGCCAGCGTTGGAAGAGCAGGGGCCCCCTCTGGGGCCAACGTCCTGACTTTC	CASVGRAGAPSGANVLTF
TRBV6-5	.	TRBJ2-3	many	TGTGCCAGCAGTTACGAGGCAGGGCCGGATACGCAGTATTTT	CASSYEAGPDTQYF
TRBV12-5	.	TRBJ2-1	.	TGTGCTAGTGGTTTTACAGGGTGGAATGAGCAGTTCTTC	CASGFTGWNEQFF
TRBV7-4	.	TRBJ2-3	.	TGTGCCAGCAGCTTACCCCGAACCACGGGGGGCACAGATACGCAGTATTTT	CASSLPRTTGGTDTQYF
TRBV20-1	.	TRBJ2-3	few	TGCAGTGCGCCACCGGGACCTCGCACAGATACGCAGTATTTT	CSAPPGPRTDTQYF
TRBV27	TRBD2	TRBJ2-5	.	TGTGCCAGCAGTTCCACCCCCGGACTAGCGGGGGGGCCCCACGAGACCCAGTACTTC	CASSSTPGLAGGPHETQYF
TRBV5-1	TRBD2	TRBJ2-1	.	TGCGCCAGCAGCTTGTCGGCCCTAGCGGGAGATTACAATGAGCAGTTCTTC	CASSLSALAGDYNEQFF
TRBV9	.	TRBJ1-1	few	TGTGCCAGCAGCCGGGACCTAACCACTGAAGCTTTCTTT	CASSRDLTTEAFF
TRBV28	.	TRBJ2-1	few	TGTGCCAGCAGTCCTAGGACAGCCACCTACAATGAGCAGTTCTTC	CASSPRTATYNEQFF
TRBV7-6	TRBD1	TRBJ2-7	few	TGTGCCTCAGGGGGCGCAGATCCGTACGAGCAGTACTTC	CASGGADPYEQYF
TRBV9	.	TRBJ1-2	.	TGTGCCAGCAGCGTATCGGGTATCTATGGCTACACCTTC	CASSVSGIYGYTF
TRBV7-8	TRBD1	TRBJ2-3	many	TGTGCCAGCAGCTTAAAGGGGGCGCCCACAGATACGCAGTATTTT	CASSLKGAPTDTQYF
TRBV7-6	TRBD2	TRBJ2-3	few	TGTGCCAGCAGCTGGGGACTAGCGGGGGGGCTGGATACGCAGTATTTT	CASSWGLAGGLDTQYF
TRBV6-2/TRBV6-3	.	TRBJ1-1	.	TGTGCCAGCAGTTACGGGGGTACCTCTGAAGCTTTCTTT	CASSYGGTSEAFF
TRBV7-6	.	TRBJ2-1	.	TGTGCCAGCAGCCCGTCTAGCAGGGAACCCTACAATGAGCAGTTCTTC	CASSPSSREPYNEQFF
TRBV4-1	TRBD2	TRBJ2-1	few	TGCGCCAGCAGCCAAGAGCAACTAGCGGGGGGAACCGTGGGGCAGTTCTTC	CASSQEQLAGGTVGQFF
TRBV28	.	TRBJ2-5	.	TGTGCCAGCCTGAACGGGGCACTCTCTCAAGAGACCCAGTACTTC	CASLNGALSQETQYF
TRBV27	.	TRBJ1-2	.	TGTGCCAGCAGTTTATCGGCGGGTTGGAGATATGGCTACACCTTC	CASSLSAGWRYGYTF
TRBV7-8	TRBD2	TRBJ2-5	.	TGTGCCAGCAGGCCTAGCGGGGGGGCATGGGAGACCCAGTACTTC	CASRPSGGAWETQYF
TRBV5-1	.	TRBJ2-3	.	TGCGCCAGCAGCCTGGCGGGGACAATCCTGGGGACAGATACGCAGTATTTT	CASSLAGTILGTDTQYF